This T cell receptor beta chain appears in the sequencing data of a study of T cell responses to AZD1222 COVID-19 vaccine. Whole-study findings and limits: The sample set comprised mostly white British donors with more females, and clonal diversity was possibly underestimated. Following two doses of AZD1222, Spike-specific TCR breadth and depth rose.

As concerns this clone: Its antigen is unknown.

Using immunoSEQ multiplex PCR, the repertoire was profiled, and TCRdb retains in-frame clones only, with some absent. The table includes roughly 120,000 clones, roughly 84% detected once. Trimming cost V 3 bases and J 5 bases, with 8 bases left between them. This CDR3 region has 13 residues. This specimen consisted of peripheral blood, obtained 28 days after the second AZD1222 dose. The chain couples TRBV12-3 or TRBV12-4 to TRBJ2-1; D perhaps matches TRBD2 (5 bases). The sequence came from an adult who received the AZD1222 COVID-19 vaccine. The CDR3 region is CASSFSGNNEQFF. The CDR3 DNA reads TGTGCCAGCAGTTTCTCCGGGAACAATGAGCAGTTCTTC.